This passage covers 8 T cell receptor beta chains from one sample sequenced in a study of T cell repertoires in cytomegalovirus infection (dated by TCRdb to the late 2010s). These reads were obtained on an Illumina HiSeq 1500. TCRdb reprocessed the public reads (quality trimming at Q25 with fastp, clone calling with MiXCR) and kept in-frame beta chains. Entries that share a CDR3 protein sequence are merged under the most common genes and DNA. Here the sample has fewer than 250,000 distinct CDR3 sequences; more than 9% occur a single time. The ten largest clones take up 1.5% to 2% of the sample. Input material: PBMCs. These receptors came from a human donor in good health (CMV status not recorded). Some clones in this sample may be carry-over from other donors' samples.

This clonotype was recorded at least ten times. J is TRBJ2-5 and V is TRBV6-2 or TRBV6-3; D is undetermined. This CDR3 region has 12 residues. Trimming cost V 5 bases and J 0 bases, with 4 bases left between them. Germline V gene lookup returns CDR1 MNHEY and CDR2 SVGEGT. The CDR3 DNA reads TGTGCCAGCAGTGAGTACCAAGAGACCCAGTACTTC. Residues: CASSEYQETQYF.

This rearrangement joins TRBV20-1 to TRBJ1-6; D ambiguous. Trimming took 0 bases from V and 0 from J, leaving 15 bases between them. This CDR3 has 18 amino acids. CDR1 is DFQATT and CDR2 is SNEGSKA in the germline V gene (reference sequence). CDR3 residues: CSARDLVVGDSYNSPLHF. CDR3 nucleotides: TGCAGTGCTAGAGATTTAGTAGTGGGCGACTCCTATAATTCACCCCTCCACTTT.

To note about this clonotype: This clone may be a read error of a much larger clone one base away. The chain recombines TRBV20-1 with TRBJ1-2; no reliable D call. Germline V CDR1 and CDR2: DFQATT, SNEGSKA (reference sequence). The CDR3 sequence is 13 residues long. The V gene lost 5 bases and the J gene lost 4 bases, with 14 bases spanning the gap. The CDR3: CSAPPGSPYGYTF. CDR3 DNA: TGCAGTGCTCCCCCTGGGTCTCCCTATGGCTACACCTTC.

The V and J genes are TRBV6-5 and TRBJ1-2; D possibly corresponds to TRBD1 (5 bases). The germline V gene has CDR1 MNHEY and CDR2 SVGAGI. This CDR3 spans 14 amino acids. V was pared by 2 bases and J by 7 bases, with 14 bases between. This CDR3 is CASSYGQGGGGYTF. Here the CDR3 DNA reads TGTGCCAGCAGTTACGGGCAGGGCGGTGGTGGCTACACCTTC.

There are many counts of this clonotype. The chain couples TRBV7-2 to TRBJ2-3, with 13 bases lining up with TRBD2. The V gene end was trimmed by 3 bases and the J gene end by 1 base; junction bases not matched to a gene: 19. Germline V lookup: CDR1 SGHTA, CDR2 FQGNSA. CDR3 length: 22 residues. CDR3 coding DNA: TGTGCCAGCAGCTTCATTCCCCGGACTAGCGGGAGATCACTTTCGGGCACAGATACGCAGTATTTT. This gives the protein CASSFIPRTSGRSLSGTDTQYF.

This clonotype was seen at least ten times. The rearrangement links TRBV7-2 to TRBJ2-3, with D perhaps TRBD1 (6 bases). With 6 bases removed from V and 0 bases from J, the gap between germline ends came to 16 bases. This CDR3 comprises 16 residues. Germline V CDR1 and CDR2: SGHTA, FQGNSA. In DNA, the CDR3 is TGTGCCAGCAGTGTGGACAGAGCGTCTAGCACAGATACGCAGTATTTT. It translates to CASSVDRASSTDTQYF.

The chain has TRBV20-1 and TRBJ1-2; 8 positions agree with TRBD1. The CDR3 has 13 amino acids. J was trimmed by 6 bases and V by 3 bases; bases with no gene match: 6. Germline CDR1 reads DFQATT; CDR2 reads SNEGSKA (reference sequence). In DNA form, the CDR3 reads TGCAGTGCTAGGACAGGGGCTGGGGATGGCTACACCTTC. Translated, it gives CSARTGAGDGYTF.

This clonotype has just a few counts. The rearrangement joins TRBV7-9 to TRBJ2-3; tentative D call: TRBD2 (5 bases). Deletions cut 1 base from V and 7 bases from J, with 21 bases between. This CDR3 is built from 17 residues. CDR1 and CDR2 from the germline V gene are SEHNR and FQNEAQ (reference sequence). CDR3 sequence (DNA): TGTGCCAGCAGCTTAGGTGTGAAGAGTCTCGGGGAGAATACGCAGTATTTT. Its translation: CASSLGVKSLGENTQYF.